This TCR beta chain was retrieved from a study of cytomegalovirus exposure and HLA in healthy donors. Unmatched junction bases numbered 8, after V lost 5 bases and J lost 4 bases. CDR1 and CDR2 from the germline V gene are MNHEY and SMNVEV (reference sequence). The CDR3 sequence is 17 residues long. The PCR employed 60 Vbeta primers together with 13 Jbeta primers. Measured with immunoSEQ multiplex PCR; TCRdb has only the in-frame clones, and not every one. The sample carries some 120,000 clones, 70% to 75% recorded once. Study observations and caveats: Some public TCRs appeared in many individuals, while most sequences were rare. The study recorded 164 TCR beta chains that were cytomegalovirus-associated.

In regard to this clone: Its antigen is not identified.

This receptor was obtained from a man aged 25 to 45 in good health and CMV-seronegative. The rearrangement joins TRBV27 to TRBJ2-7, with TRBD2 matching 16 bases. The sequenced material came from PBMCs. CDR3 in DNA: TGTGCCAGCAGTCCAGGGACTAGCGGGAGGGTCTTGTACGAGCAGTACTTC. Its protein product is CASSPGTSGRVLYEQYF.